The rows below give T cell receptor beta chains drawn from one sample of a study of cytomegalovirus exposure and HLA in healthy donors. Generated by immunoSEQ multiplex PCR, the TCRdb table keeps only in-frame clones and is missing some. Counted here are about 130,000 clones, more than 75% occurring once; the ten biggest clones make up approximately 10%. The specimen was PBMCs. Receptor source: a man aged 30-40 years in good health and CMV-seropositive. Each CDR3 is given with its conserved first and last residue. D genes are given only for firm matches. Clone size is not always given. Where it is, it says once, few, many or a class for expanded clones.

D gene,clone size,V gene,J gene,CDR3 DNA,CDR3 protein
TRBD2,.,TRBV19,TRBJ2-7,TGTGCCAGTAGGGGACTAGGAATCTCCGAGCAGTACTTC,CASRGLGISEQYF
.,.,TRBV30,TRBJ1-5,TGTGCCGGAAACAGGGTGGGGCAGCCCCAGCATTTT,CAGNRVGQPQHF
TRBD2,.,TRBV4-2,TRBJ2-1,TGTGCCAGCAGCCAAGATTGGGCTAGCGGGGGGGGGTACAATGAGCAGTTCTTC,CASSQDWASGGGYNEQFF
.,.,TRBV4-1,TRBJ1-5,TGCGCCAGCAGCCGACAGGCGAATCAGCCCCAGCATTTT,CASSRQANQPQHF
.,.,TRBV23-1,TRBJ2-3,TGCGCCAGCAGTCAATCGGGGGCCTTAAGATCTAGCACAGATACGCAGTATTTT,CASSQSGALRSSTDTQYF
.,.,TRBV13,TRBJ2-1,TGTGCCAGCAGCCGTGGTTGGTACGGCGGAATCAATGAGCAGTTCTTC,CASSRGWYGGINEQFF
TRBD1,.,TRBV28,TRBJ2-6,TGTGCCAGCAGTGGACAGGGTTTGGTTGGGGCCAACGTCCTGACTTTC,CASSGQGLVGANVLTF
TRBD1,.,TRBV11-2,TRBJ1-5,TGTGCCAGCAGCTTAGATCCAGGGGGTCATCAGCCCCAGCATTTT,CASSLDPGGHQPQHF
.,.,TRBV2,TRBJ2-2,TGTGCCAGCAGTGTTCAGCAGGGGGGCATCGGGGAGCTGTTTTTT,CASSVQQGGIGELFF
.,once,TRBV16,TRBJ2-1,TGTGCCAGCAGCCAACCCGTCCGGACAGCCTACAATGAGCAGTTCTTC,CASSQPVRTAYNEQFF
TRBD1,.,TRBV6-1,TRBJ2-1,TGTGCCACCGTTGGGACAGGGCTCAATGAGCAGTTCTTC,CATVGTGLNEQFF
.,.,TRBV19,TRBJ2-2,TGTGCCAGTAGTGCCAGAACACAGGGAACCGGGGAGCTGTTTTTT,CASSARTQGTGELFF
.,.,TRBV11-3,TRBJ2-2,TGTGCCAGCACCCCTCAACCAGGTGTCACCGGGGAGCTGTTTTTT,CASTPQPGVTGELFF
TRBD1,.,TRBV28,TRBJ2-5,TGTGCCAGCAGTCTGGGACAGAGCCAAGAGACCCAGTACTTC,CASSLGQSQETQYF
.,.,TRBV25-1,TRBJ1-4,TGTGCCAGCAGTGAATGGTTCTCGAGAAGTAATGAAAAACTGTTTTTT,CASSEWFSRSNEKLFF
.,.,TRBV20-1,TRBJ1-2,TGCAGTGCTATAGGGGCTGGTGGCTACACCTTC,CSAIGAGGYTF
TRBD1,once,TRBV15,TRBJ1-2,TGTGCCACCAGCAGGGAAAAGGGACAGAGATATGGCTACACCTTC,CATSREKGQRYGYTF
TRBD1,.,TRBV27,TRBJ1-5,TGTGCCAGCAGTCCGAGGACAGGAGGGTATAGCAATCAGCCCCAGCATTTT,CASSPRTGGYSNQPQHF
.,.,TRBV29-1,TRBJ1-1,TGCAGCGTTGAACCTCGGGTCCCGGGTGAAGCTTTCTTT,CSVEPRVPGEAFF
.,few,TRBV20-1,TRBJ1-2,TGCAGTGCTGGATACAGGGTTGGCTACACCTTC,CSAGYRVGYTF
TRBD1,.,TRBV27,TRBJ2-7,TGTGCCAGCAGATTGGACAGGGGGAACTCCTACGAGCAGTACTTC,CASRLDRGNSYEQYF
.,.,TRBV30,TRBJ1-1,TGTGCCTGGGACTCAGGGTCGGACACTGAAGCTTTCTTT,CAWDSGSDTEAFF
TRBD2,.,TRBV10-3,TRBJ2-5,TGTGCCATCAGTGAGTCGTTGACTAGCGGCCAAGAGACCCAGTACTTC,CAISESLTSGQETQYF
TRBD2,.,TRBV28,TRBJ2-7,TGTGCCAGCAGTAGCGGACTAGCGGTACACGAGCAGTACTTC,CASSSGLAVHEQYF
.,.,TRBV27,TRBJ1-5,TGTGCCAGCAGTCCGATCGGGGTATCTCAGCCCCAGCATTTT,CASSPIGVSQPQHF
.,.,TRBV4-3,TRBJ2-7,TGCGCCAGCAGCCCCTGGCAATTCTACGAGCAGTACTTC,CASSPWQFYEQYF
.,.,TRBV19,TRBJ2-3,TGTGCCAGTAGTATTTACAGCAGAACCACAGATACGCAGTATTTT,CASSIYSRTTDTQYF
.,once,TRBV18,TRBJ1-5,TGTGCCAGCTCATACGGTGAGGATCAGCCCCAGCATTTT,CASSYGEDQPQHF